The 26 T cell receptor beta chains presented below share a single source sample, sequenced in a study of blood T cell repertoires in COVID-19. This table comes from immunoSEQ multiplex PCR, and its TCRdb copy is limited to in-frame clones, with some not included. The sample includes some 99,000 clones, 70% to 85% of them seen just once. The material sequenced was peripheral blood. These receptors were obtained from an elderly woman with active or convalescent COVID-19.

As DNA, the CDR3 is TGTGCCAGCAGTGATCAGGGGGCGGGTGAAAAACTGTTTTTT. This gives the protein CASSDQGAGEKLFF. V and J are TRBV25-1 and TRBJ1-4; 8 bases line up with TRBD1. Germline V CDR1 and CDR2: MGHDK, SYGVNS. V gave up 3 bases and J gave up 7 bases; unmatched junction bases: 4. This CDR3 has 14 residues.

The chain carries TRBV19 and TRBJ1-3; 8 bases map to TRBD1. CDR1 and CDR2 from the germline V gene are LNHDA and SQIVND (reference sequence). The V gene end was trimmed by 5 bases and the J gene end by 0 bases; junction bases not matched to a gene: 3. The length of the CDR3 is 15 residues. DNA of the CDR3: TGTGCCAGTAGTCCAACAGGGGGCTCTGGAAACACCATATATTTT. Its protein is CASSPTGGSGNTIYF.

V gene TRBV9 combines with J gene TRBJ2-3, with TRBD2 identical over 9 bases. CDR1 is SGDLS and CDR2 is YYNGEE in the germline V gene. CDR3 length equals 15 residues. The V segment lost 4 bases and the J segment 1 base; nucleotides outside the gene matches: 4. The CDR3 DNA is TGTGCCAGCAGCATAGCGGGAGCGGGCACAGATACGCAGTATTTT. It encodes CASSIAGAGTDTQYF.

V gene TRBV6-1 combines with J gene TRBJ2-5, with 7 bases fitting TRBD2. Germline V gene data show CDR1 as MNHNS and CDR2 as SASEGT. This CDR3 is built from 15 residues. V was pared by 2 bases and J by 1 base, with 4 bases of the junction left unmatched. CDR3 amino acids: CASSETLAVQETQYF. Written as DNA, the CDR3 is TGTGCCAGCAGTGAAACCCTAGCGGTCCAAGAGACCCAGTACTTC.

This clone was seen just once. This chain joins TRBV7-8 and TRBJ1-5; D ambiguous. V was trimmed by 5 bases and J by 3 bases, leaving 20 bases between them. This CDR3 has 17 amino acids. Germline V gives CDR1 SGHVS, CDR2 FQNEAQ. The CDR3 loop is CASSQSRTLWANQPQHF. The DNA of the CDR3 is TGTGCCAGCAGCCAGAGTCGCACACTCTGGGCCAATCAGCCCCAGCATTTT.

The chain uses TRBV19 and TRBJ1-6; D is possibly TRBD1 (5 bases). V lost 6 bases to trimming and J lost 4 bases, with 13 bases between them. CDR3 length: 15 amino acids. The V gene's germline CDR1 is LNHDA and CDR2 SQIVND (reference sequence). Here the CDR3 reads CASRPTGTYNSPLHF. CDR3 DNA sequence: TGTGCCAGTAGACCTACAGGAACATATAATTCACCCCTCCACTTT.

This chain links TRBV5-8 with TRBJ2-5; TRBD1 is a possible D gene (6 bases). Trimming left V 2 bases short and J 1 base short, with 9 bases between. The CDR3 has 14 amino acids. Germline lookup yields CDR1 SGHTS and CDR2 YDEGEE. CDR3 nucleotide sequence: TGTGCCAGCAGCTTCGACAGGTTCCAAGAGACCCAGTACTTC. Its protein is CASSFDRFQETQYF.

The chain links TRBV6-5 to TRBJ2-1, with 10 bases aligning to TRBD2. V was clipped by 6 bases and J by 0 bases; unmatched bases: 2. Germline CDR1 is MNHEY and CDR2 is SVGAGI. CDR3 length: 15 residues. The CDR3 bases are TGTGCCAGCAGACTAGCGGGGTCCTCCTACAATGAGCAGTTCTTC. Its protein product is CASRLAGSSYNEQFF.

The sample holds a few counts of this clone. The rearrangement joins TRBV6-4 to TRBJ2-1; 8 bases are shared with TRBD2. CDR3 size: 15 residues. Germline V gene sequence: CDR1 MRHNA, CDR2 SNTAGT. The J segment lost 2 bases and the V segment lost 7 bases, leaving 7 bases of the junction unmatched. The CDR3 here is CASTHRTSTYNEQFF. The CDR3, as DNA: TGTGCCAGCACCCACCGGACTAGCACCTACAATGAGCAGTTCTTC.

The rearrangement joins TRBV24-1 to TRBJ2-1, with 9 positions matching TRBD1. The CDR3 is 17 amino acids. Per the germline V gene, CDR1 is KGHDR and CDR2 is SFDVKD. V was pared by 3 bases and J by 5 bases, with 10 bases of the junction left unmatched. CDR3 nucleotides: TGTGCCACCAGTGATCCCCCGGGACAGGGTTACCACAATGAGCAGTTCTTC. Its translation is CATSDPPGQGYHNEQFF.

The chain is built from TRBV7-2 and TRBJ1-2, with TRBD1 matching over 7 bases. With V trimmed by 5 bases and J by 8 bases, 11 bases remained unmatched. CDR1 and CDR2 (germline): SGHTA, FQGNSA. The CDR3 runs to 14 residues. CDR3 in DNA: TGTGCCAGCAGCCACCCAGGGACAGCATTAGGCTACACCTTC. Protein: CASSHPGTALGYTF.

This clone was counted once. The CDR3 nucleotides read TGTGCCAGCAGCCTAGACTTAGCGGGGCTATACAATGAGCAGTTCTTC. Translation gives CASSLDLAGLYNEQFF. V and J are TRBV7-9 and TRBJ2-1, with TRBD2 identical over 8 bases. The CDR3 runs to 16 residues. Unmatched junction bases numbered 10, after V lost 5 bases and J lost 4 bases. CDR1 is SEHNR and CDR2 is FQNEAQ in the germline V gene (reference sequence).

This clone was seen only once. For the CDR3, the DNA is TGTGCCACCAGCCAGGGGTCGGGAGGGCCGGACGAGCAGTACTTC. This translates into CATSQGSGGPDEQYF. The V and J genes are TRBV15 and TRBJ2-7; 8 bases are shared with TRBD2. Germline CDR1 reads LNHNV; CDR2 reads YYDKDF (reference sequence). Germline trimming cut 5 bases from V and 5 bases from J; bases unmatched to any gene: 11. This CDR3 is 15 amino acids long.

V and J are TRBV7-8 and TRBJ2-1; 9 bases align to TRBD1. Looked up from germline, CDR1 is SGHVS and CDR2 is FQNEAQ. This CDR3 spans 16 amino acids. V lost 5 bases, J lost 7 bases, and 12 bases stayed unmatched. This CDR3 is CASSTPNRDRANEQFF. The CDR3 DNA sequence: TGTGCCAGCAGCACCCCTAACCGGGACAGGGCGAATGAGCAGTTCTTC.

V gene TRBV19 combines with J gene TRBJ2-1, with D perhaps matching TRBD1 (6 bases). CDR1 is LNHDA, CDR2 SQIVND, per germline (reference sequence). The CDR3 runs to 19 residues. The ends were cut back, 4 bases at V and 0 bases at J, with 22 bases in the middle. The CDR3 region has the DNA TGTGCCAGTAGTAGGTTCTCCCCAGGGGCTAGAAGCTCCTACAATGAGCAGTTCTTC. This codes for CASSRFSPGARSSYNEQFF.

The chain combines TRBV5-1 with TRBJ1-3; D unresolved. Germline lookup yields CDR1 SGHRS and CDR2 YFSETQ. V was clipped by 7 bases and J by 4 bases, with 9 bases between them. The length of the CDR3 is 12 residues. The CDR3 here is CASRGLGNTIYF. CDR3 DNA: TGCGCCAGCCGAGGGCTCGGAAACACCATATATTTT.

The CDR3 DNA reads TGTGCCAGCAGCTCGCTAACAGGGGAAGAGACCCAGTACTTC. It encodes CASSSLTGEETQYF. V usage is TRBV7-8 and J usage is TRBJ2-5; 7 nucleotides agree with TRBD1. The CDR3 is 14 amino acids. In germline, CDR1 is SGHVS, CDR2 FQNEAQ. With V trimmed by 4 bases and J by 3 bases, 5 bases remained unmatched.

The chain links TRBV7-2 to TRBJ1-5; D might be TRBD1 (6 bases). Germline loops: CDR1 SGHTA, CDR2 FQGNSA. The V and J ends lost 5 bases and 7 bases respectively, with 12 bases between them. CDR3 length: 13 amino acids. The CDR3 sequence is CASSPGTTQPQHF. The CDR3, as DNA: TGTGCCAGCAGCCCAGGGACAACCCAGCCCCAGCATTTT.

The rearrangement links TRBV24-1 to TRBJ2-1; D possibly corresponds to TRBD2 (5 bases). Per germline, CDR1 KGHDR and CDR2 SFDVKD. V lost 7 bases and J lost 7, with 7 bases in between. The CDR3 has 11 amino acids. The CDR3 region is CATSWRNEQFF. For the CDR3, the DNA is TGTGCCACCAGCTGGAGGAATGAGCAGTTCTTC.

This chain uses TRBV28 with TRBJ2-1; D is perhaps TRBD2 (5 bases). Trimming shortened V by 3 bases and J by 2 bases, and 11 bases separated the two germline ends. Germline V gene lookup returns CDR1 MDHEN and CDR2 SYDVKM. The length of the CDR3 is 15 residues. The CDR3 DNA sequence: TGTGCCAGCAGTTTTTCCAGCGGAGCCTACAATGAGCAGTTCTTC. It specifies CASSFSSGAYNEQFF.

This clone came up many times. The chain is built from TRBV2 and TRBJ2-2; D uncertain. Germline V gives CDR1 SNHLY, CDR2 FYNNEI. Trimming shortened V by 6 bases and J by 8 bases, and 7 bases separated the two germline ends. This CDR3 is built from 11 residues. The CDR3 sequence is CASRTQGELFF. In nucleotides, the CDR3 is TGTGCCAGCAGGACTCAGGGGGAGCTGTTTTTT.

The genes are TRBV6-6 and TRBJ2-6; no reliable D call. Germline V gene sequence: CDR1 MNHNY, CDR2 SVGAGI (reference sequence). CDR3 length equals 16 residues. Trimming stripped 0 bases from V and 1 base from J, with 7 bases between. This chain's CDR3 is CASSYSKLSGANVLTF. CDR3 bases: TGTGCCAGCAGTTACTCGAAACTGTCTGGGGCCAACGTCCTGACTTTC.

The chain is built from TRBV14 and TRBJ1-2; D is possibly TRBD1 (5 bases). The CDR3 is made up of 14 amino acids. Between the trimmed V and J ends, which lost 4 bases and 3 bases, there was a span of 12 bases. Germline V gene data show CDR1 as SGHDN and CDR2 as FVKESK. The CDR3, as DNA: TGTGCCAGCAGCCTAGCTGGGACTGACTATGGCTACACCTTC. It yields the protein CASSLAGTDYGYTF. The complete variable domain, with remaining parts taken from reference TRBV14 and TRBJ1-2, reads EAGVTQFPSHSVIEKGQTVTLRCDPISGHDNLYWYRRVMGKEIKFLLHFVKESKQDESGMPNNRFLAERTGGTYSTLKVQPAELEDSGVYFCASSLAGTDYGYTFGSGTRLTVV.

V is TRBV5-1 and J is TRBJ2-1; a weak D match, TRBD2 (6 bases). V lost 1 base, J lost 0 bases, and 8 bases lay in between. This CDR3 spans 15 amino acids. The germline V gene has CDR1 SGHRS and CDR2 YFSETQ. The CDR3: CASSLSGSSYNEQFF. The CDR3 DNA is TGCGCCAGCAGCTTGAGCGGGTCCTCCTACAATGAGCAGTTCTTC.

This clone was found once. The CDR3 coding sequence is TGTGCCAGCAGCCGGGGAGGTAGCACTGAAGCTTTCTTT. Translation: CASSRGGSTEAFF. The chain joins TRBV7-3 to TRBJ1-1; D unresolved. Trimming stripped 5 bases from V and 4 bases from J, with 11 bases between. This CDR3 has 13 residues. Germline V gene sequence: CDR1 SGHTA, CDR2 FQGTGA. Combining the CDR3 with reference TRBV7-3 and TRBJ1-1 gives the whole variable domain GAGVSQTPSNKVTEKGKYVELRCDPISGHTALYWYRQSLGQGPEFLIYFQGTGAADDSGLPNDRFFAVRPEGSVSTLKIQRTERGDSAVYLCASSRGGSTEAFFGQGTRLTVV.

J is TRBJ2-3 and V is TRBV7-3, with 11 positions matching TRBD2. The germline V gene encodes CDR1 SGHTA and CDR2 FQGTGA. V shed 2 bases, J shed 4 bases, and the junction held 8 bases outside the gene matches. The CDR3 totals 17 residues. The CDR3 DNA sequence: TGTGCCAGCAGCTTATTGGCTACTAGCGGGAGATCAGATACGCAGTATTTT. It is translated as CASSLLATSGRSDTQYF.